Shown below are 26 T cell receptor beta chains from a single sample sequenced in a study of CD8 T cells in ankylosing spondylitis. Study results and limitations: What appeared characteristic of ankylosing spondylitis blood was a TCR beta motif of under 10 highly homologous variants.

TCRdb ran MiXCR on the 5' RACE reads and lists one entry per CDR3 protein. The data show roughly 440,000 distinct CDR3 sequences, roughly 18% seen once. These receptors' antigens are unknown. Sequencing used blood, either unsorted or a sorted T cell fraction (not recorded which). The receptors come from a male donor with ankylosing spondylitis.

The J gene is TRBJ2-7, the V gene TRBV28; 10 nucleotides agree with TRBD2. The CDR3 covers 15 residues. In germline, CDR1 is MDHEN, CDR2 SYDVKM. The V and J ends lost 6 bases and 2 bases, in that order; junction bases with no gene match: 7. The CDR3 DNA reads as TGTGCCAGCAGACCAGAGAGCGGGGGGGCCTACGAGCAGTACTTC. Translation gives CASRPESGGAYEQYF.

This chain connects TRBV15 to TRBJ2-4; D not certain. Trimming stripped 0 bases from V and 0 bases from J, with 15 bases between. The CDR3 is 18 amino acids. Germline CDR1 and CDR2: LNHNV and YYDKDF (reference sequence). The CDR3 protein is CATSRDTDNKRAKNIQYF. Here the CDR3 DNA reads TGTGCCACCAGCAGAGATACCGACAATAAGCGAGCCAAAAACATTCAGTACTTC.

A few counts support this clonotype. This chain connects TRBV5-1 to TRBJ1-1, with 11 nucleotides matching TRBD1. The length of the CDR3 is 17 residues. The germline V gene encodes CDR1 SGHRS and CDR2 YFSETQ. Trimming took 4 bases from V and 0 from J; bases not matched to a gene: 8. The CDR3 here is CASSALGQGGMNTEAFF. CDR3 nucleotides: TGCGCCAGCAGCGCACTGGGACAGGGGGGGATGAACACTGAAGCTTTCTTT. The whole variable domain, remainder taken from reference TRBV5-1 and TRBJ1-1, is KAGVTQTPRYLIKTRGQQVTLSCSPISGHRSVSWYQQTPGQGLQFLFEYFSETQRNKGNFPGRFSGRQFSNSRSEMNVSTLELGDSALYLCASSALGQGGMNTEAFFGQGTRLTVV.

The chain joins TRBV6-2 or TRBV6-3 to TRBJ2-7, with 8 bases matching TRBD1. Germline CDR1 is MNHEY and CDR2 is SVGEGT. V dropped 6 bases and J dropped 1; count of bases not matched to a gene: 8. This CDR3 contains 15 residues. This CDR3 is CASRAQGAESYEQYF. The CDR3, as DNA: TGTGCCAGCAGGGCCCAGGGGGCCGAGTCCTACGAGCAGTACTTC.

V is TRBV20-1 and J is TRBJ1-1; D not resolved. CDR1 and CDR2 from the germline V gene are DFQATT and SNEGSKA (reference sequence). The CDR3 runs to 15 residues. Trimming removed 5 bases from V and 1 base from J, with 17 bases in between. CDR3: CSAPISGSPNTEAFF. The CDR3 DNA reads TGCAGTGCTCCCATCAGCGGGTCCCCGAACACTGAAGCTTTCTTT.

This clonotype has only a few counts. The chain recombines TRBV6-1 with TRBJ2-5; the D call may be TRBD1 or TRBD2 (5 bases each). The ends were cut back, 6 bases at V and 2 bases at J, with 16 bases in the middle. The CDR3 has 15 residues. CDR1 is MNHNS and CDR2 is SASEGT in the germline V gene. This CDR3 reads CASRFVGTGQETQYF. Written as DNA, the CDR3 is TGTGCCAGCAGGTTCGTGGGGACCGGTCAAGAGACCCAGTACTTC.

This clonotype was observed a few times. The CDR3 protein is CSASGSYYGNQPQHF. The CDR3 DNA is TGCAGTGCTAGTGGCAGCTACTACGGCAATCAGCCCCAGCATTTT. This sequence joins TRBV20-1 and TRBJ1-5; no firm D call. This CDR3 is built from 15 residues. Per the germline V gene, CDR1 is DFQATT and CDR2 is SNEGSKA (reference sequence). V gave up 3 bases and J gave up 2 bases, with 14 bases separating them.

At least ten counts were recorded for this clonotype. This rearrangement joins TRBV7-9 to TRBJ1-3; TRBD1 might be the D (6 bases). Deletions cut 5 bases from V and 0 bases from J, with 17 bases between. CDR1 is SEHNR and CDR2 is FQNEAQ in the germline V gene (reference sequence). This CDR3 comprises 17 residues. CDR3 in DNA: TGTGCCAGCAGCCCCGGGGGACATTCCGTCTCTGGAAACACCATATATTTT. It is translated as CASSPGGHSVSGNTIYF.

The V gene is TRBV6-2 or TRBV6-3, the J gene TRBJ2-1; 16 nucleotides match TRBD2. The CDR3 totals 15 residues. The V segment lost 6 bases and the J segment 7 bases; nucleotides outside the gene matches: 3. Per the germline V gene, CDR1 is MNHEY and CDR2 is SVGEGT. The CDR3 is CASRKGLAGGNEQFF. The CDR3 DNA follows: TGTGCCAGCAGAAAGGGACTAGCGGGAGGGAATGAGCAGTTCTTC.

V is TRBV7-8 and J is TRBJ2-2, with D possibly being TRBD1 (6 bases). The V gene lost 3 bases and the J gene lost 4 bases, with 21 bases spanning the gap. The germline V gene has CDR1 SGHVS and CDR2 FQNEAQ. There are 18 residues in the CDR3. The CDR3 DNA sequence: TGTGCCAGCAGCTTCGCGTTAGCAGCAGGGGTAGCCACCGGGGAGCTGTTTTTT. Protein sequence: CASSFALAAGVATGELFF.

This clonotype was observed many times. Written as DNA, the CDR3 is TGCAGCGGTGGGTTGGGGCAAGAAAACATTCAGTACTTC. It yields the protein CSGGLGQENIQYF. This chain uses TRBV29-1 with TRBJ2-4; possibly TRBD1 for D (5 bases). The CDR3 is made up of 13 amino acids. The V gene lost 7 bases and the J gene lost 5 bases, with 15 bases spanning the gap. Germline values: CDR1 SQVTM, CDR2 ANQGSEA. The whole variable domain, remainder taken from reference TRBV29-1 and TRBJ2-4, is SAVISQKPSRDICQRGTSLTIQCQVDSQVTMMFWYRQQPGQSLTLIATANQGSEATYESGFVIDKFPISRPNLTFSTLTVSNMSPEDSSIYLCSGGLGQENIQYFGAGTRLSVL.

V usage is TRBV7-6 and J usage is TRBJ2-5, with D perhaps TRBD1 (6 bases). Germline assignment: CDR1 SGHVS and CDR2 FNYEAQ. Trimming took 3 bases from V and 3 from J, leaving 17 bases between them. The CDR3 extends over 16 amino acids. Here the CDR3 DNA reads TGTGCCAGCAGCTTGTCCACCAGGGGAAGTAAAGAGACCCAGTACTTC. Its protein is CASSLSTRGSKETQYF.

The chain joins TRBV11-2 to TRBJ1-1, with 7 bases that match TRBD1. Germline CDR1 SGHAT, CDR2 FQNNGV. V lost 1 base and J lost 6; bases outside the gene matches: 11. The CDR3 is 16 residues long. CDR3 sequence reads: CASSLASGGQGSEAFF. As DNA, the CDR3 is TGTGCCAGCAGCTTAGCGTCAGGGGGTCAAGGATCTGAAGCTTTCTTT.

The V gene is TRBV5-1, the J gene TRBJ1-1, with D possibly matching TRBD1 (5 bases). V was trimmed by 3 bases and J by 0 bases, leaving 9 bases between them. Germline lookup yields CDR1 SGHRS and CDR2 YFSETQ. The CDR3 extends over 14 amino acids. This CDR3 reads CASSYWGVNTEAFF. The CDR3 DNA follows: TGCGCCAGCAGCTACTGGGGGGTGAACACTGAAGCTTTCTTT.

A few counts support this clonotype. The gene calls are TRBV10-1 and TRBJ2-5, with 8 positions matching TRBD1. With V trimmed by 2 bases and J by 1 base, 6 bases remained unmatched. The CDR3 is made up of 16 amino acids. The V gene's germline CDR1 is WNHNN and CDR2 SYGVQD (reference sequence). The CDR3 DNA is TGCGCCAGCAGTGAGGCCGGGACAGGATCCCAAGAGACCCAGTACTTC. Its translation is CASSEAGTGSQETQYF.

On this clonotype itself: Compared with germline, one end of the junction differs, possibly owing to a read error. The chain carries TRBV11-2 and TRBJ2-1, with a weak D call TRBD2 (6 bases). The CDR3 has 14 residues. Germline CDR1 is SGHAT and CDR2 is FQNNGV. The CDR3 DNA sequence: TGTGCCAGCAGCCTAGATCCCGGGGGCAATGAGCAGTTCTTC. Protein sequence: CASSLDPGGNEQFF.

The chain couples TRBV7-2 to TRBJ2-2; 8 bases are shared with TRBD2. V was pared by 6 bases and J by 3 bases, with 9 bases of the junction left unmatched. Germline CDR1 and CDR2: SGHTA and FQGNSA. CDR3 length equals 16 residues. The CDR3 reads CASRSRTSIDTGELFF. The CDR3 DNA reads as TGTGCCAGCAGATCGAGGACTAGCATCGACACCGGGGAGCTGTTTTTT.

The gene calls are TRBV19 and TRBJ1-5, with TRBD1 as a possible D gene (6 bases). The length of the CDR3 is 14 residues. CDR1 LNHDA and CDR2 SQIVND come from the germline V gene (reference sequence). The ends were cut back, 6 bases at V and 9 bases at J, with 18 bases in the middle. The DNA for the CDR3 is TGTGCCAGTAGCCTGGCAGGGGCTGGGTGGCCCCAGCATTTT. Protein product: CASSLAGAGWPQHF.

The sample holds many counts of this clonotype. The CDR3 is CASSLAGVSSYNEQFF. As DNA, the CDR3 is TGTGCCAGCAGCTTGGCAGGGGTTTCCTCCTACAATGAGCAGTTCTTC. This chain uses TRBV5-5 with TRBJ2-1; maybe TRBD1 (6 bases). From germline, CDR1 is SGHKS and CDR2 YYEKEE (reference sequence). This CDR3 is 16 amino acids long. Between the trimmed V and J ends, which lost 0 bases and 0 bases, there was a span of 10 bases.

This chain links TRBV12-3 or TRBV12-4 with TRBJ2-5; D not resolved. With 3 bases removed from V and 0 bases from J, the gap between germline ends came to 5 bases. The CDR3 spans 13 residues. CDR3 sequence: CASSFRYQETQYF. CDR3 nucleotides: TGTGCCAGCAGTTTTAGGTACCAAGAGACCCAGTACTTC.

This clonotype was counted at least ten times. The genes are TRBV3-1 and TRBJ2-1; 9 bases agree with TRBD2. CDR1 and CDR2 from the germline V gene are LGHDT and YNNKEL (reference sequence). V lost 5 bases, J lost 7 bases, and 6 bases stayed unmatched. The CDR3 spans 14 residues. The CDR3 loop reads CASSALAGPNEQFF. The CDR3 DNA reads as TGTGCCAGCAGCGCCCTAGCGGGGCCAAATGAGCAGTTCTTC.

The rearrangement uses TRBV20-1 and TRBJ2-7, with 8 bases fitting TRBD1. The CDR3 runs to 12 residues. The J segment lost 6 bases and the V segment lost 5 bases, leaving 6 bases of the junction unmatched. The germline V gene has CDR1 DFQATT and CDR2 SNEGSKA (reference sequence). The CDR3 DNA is TGCAGTGCTGACAGGGGAGGCACCGAGCAGTACTTC. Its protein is CSADRGGTEQYF.

The CDR3 DNA sequence: TGTGCCAGCAGTGAAGCCGCGGGATACGAGCAGTACTTC. Encoded protein: CASSEAAGYEQYF. The V gene is TRBV6-1, the J gene TRBJ2-7; D is perhaps TRBD2 (6 bases). CDR1 and CDR2 from the germline V gene are MNHNS and SASEGT. The CDR3 runs 13 residues. V lost 0 bases, J lost 4 bases, and 7 bases lay in between.

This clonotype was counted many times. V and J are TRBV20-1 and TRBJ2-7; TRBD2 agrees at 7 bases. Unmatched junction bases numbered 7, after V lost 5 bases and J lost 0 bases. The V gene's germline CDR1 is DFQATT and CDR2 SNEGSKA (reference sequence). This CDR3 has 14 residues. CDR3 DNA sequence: TGCAGTGCTTCTACTAGCGTGAGCTCCTACGAGCAGTACTTC. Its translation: CSASTSVSSYEQYF.

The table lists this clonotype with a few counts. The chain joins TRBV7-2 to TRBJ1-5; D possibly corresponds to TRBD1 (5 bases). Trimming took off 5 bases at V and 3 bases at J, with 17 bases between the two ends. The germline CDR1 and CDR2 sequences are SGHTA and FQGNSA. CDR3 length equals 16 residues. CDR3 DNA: TGTGCCAGCAGCCCGGGTGGGGGGGGAGACAATCAGCCCCAGCATTTT. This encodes CASSPGGGGDNQPQHF.

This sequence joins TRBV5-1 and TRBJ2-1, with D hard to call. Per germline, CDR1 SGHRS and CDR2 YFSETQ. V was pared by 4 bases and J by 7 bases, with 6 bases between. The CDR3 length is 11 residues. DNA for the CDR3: TGCGCCAGCAGCGCGAGAAATGAGCAGTTCTTC. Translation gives CASSARNEQFF.